This entry is about one TCR beta chain. Its specificity is not known. PCR was performed using 60 Vbeta and 13 Jbeta primers. Data came from immunoSEQ multiplex PCR; TCRdb stores just in-frame clones and leaves some out. The table shows 150,000 to 200,000 clones, with around 87% occurring only once. V lost 2 bases, J lost 5 bases, and 6 bases stayed unmatched. The CDR3 has 15 amino acids. The germline CDR1 and CDR2 sequences are MNHEY and SMNVEV (reference sequence). The data are from a study of cytomegalovirus exposure and HLA in healthy donors. Findings of the study overall: For TCR beta chains, V- and J-gene trimming was later linked to a missense DCLRE1C variant. Among CMV-associated TCR beta chains, most appeared HLA-restricted in a later analysis.

The specimen sequenced was PBMCs. The clonotype originates from a woman between 18 and 29 years old in good health and CMV-seronegative. V gene TRBV27 combines with J gene TRBJ2-1, with 7 positions matching TRBD2. The CDR3 DNA sequence: TGTGCCAGCAGTTTAGGAGGGAGGGCGGACAATGAGCAGTTCTTC. It is translated as CASSLGGRADNEQFF.